A selection of T cell receptor beta chains follows, all from one sample in a study of blood T cell repertoires in COVID-19. Using immunoSEQ multiplex PCR, the repertoire was profiled, and TCRdb retains in-frame clones only, with some absent. Altogether over 120,000 clones are present, over 70% being singletons, with the ten largest covering roughly 2%. The sample comprised peripheral blood. The receptors derive from a woman between 55 and 75 years old with acute or convalescent COVID-19. Both conserved end residues are part of each CDR3. D genes are given only for firm matches. Only some rows state a clone size, as once, few, many or a class for expanded clones.

J gene: TRBJ2-7
V gene: TRBV11-1
clone size: -
D gene: TRBD2
CDR3 DNA: TGTGCCAGCAGCGCCTGGACTAGCGGCTACGAGCAGTACTTC
CDR3 protein: CASSAWTSGYEQYF

J gene: TRBJ1-2
V gene: TRBV12-2
clone size: -
D gene: -
CDR3 DNA: TGTGCAAGTCGCTGCCCCGGGGTGAGCTATGGCTACACCTTC
CDR3 protein: CASRCPGVSYGYTF

J gene: TRBJ1-5
V gene: TRBV19
clone size: few
D gene: -
CDR3 DNA: TGTGCCAGTAGTATAACGACAGATTATAGCAATCAGCCCCAGCATTTT
CDR3 protein: CASSITTDYSNQPQHF

J gene: TRBJ1-1
V gene: TRBV19
clone size: -
D gene: -
CDR3 DNA: TGTGCCAGTAGTATCCAATTAACTCTGAACACTGAAGCTTTCTTT
CDR3 protein: CASSIQLTLNTEAFF

J gene: TRBJ1-4
V gene: TRBV2
clone size: -
D gene: -
CDR3 DNA: TGTGCCAGCAGTGTAGGTCAGGGGAGCGAAAAACTGTTTTTT
CDR3 protein: CASSVGQGSEKLFF

J gene: TRBJ2-1
V gene: TRBV5-1
clone size: -
D gene: TRBD2
CDR3 DNA: TGCGCCAGCAGCTTAATAGCGGGCCTAAACAATGAGCAGTTCTTC
CDR3 protein: CASSLIAGLNNEQFF

J gene: TRBJ2-7
V gene: TRBV29-1
clone size: -
D gene: -
CDR3 DNA: TGCAGCGTTGTCGGGACATACTCCTACGAGCAGTACTTC
CDR3 protein: CSVVGTYSYEQYF

J gene: TRBJ2-7
V gene: TRBV7-9
clone size: -
D gene: -
CDR3 DNA: TGTGCCAGCAGCTTCGGGGCGGGACCCTCCTACGAGCAGTACTTC
CDR3 protein: CASSFGAGPSYEQYF

J gene: TRBJ2-3
V gene: TRBV28
clone size: -
D gene: TRBD2
CDR3 DNA: TGTGCCAGCAGTTACGGACTAGCGGGACTGGCAGATACGCAGTATTTT
CDR3 protein: CASSYGLAGLADTQYF

J gene: TRBJ2-1
V gene: TRBV27
clone size: -
D gene: -
CDR3 DNA: TGTGCCAGCAGTTTTTCAGGGAATGAGCAGTTCTTC
CDR3 protein: CASSFSGNEQFF

J gene: TRBJ1-5
V gene: TRBV6-1
clone size: -
D gene: -
CDR3 DNA: TGTGCCAGCAGTGAATCGGGCAGGGGTAGAAGCCCCCAGCATTTT
CDR3 protein: CASSESGRGRSPQHF

J gene: TRBJ1-1
V gene: TRBV27
clone size: -
D gene: TRBD1
CDR3 DNA: TGTGCCAGCAGTACTCATATTCAGGGGGCGCGGTTCACTGAAGCTTTCTTT
CDR3 protein: CASSTHIQGARFTEAFF

J gene: TRBJ2-5
V gene: TRBV18
clone size: -
D gene: TRBD1
CDR3 DNA: TGTGCCAGCTCACCCAACAGGGGTTTCCAAGAGACCCAGTACTTC
CDR3 protein: CASSPNRGFQETQYF

J gene: TRBJ2-4
V gene: TRBV6-2/TRBV6-3
clone size: -
D gene: -
CDR3 DNA: TGTGCCAGCAGTCTCCTAGCCAAAAACATTCAGTACTTC
CDR3 protein: CASSLLAKNIQYF

J gene: TRBJ2-7
V gene: TRBV13
clone size: -
D gene: TRBD1
CDR3 DNA: TGTGCCAGCAGCTTCCACCCTTTAGGGACAGGGCGAACGCGGGAGCAGTACTTC
CDR3 protein: CASSFHPLGTGRTREQYF

J gene: TRBJ2-3
V gene: TRBV5-1
clone size: -
D gene: -
CDR3 DNA: TGCGCCAGCAGCTTGAACAGTTATACGCAGTATTTT
CDR3 protein: CASSLNSYTQYF

J gene: TRBJ2-1
V gene: TRBV6-4
clone size: -
D gene: TRBD2
CDR3 DNA: TGTGCCAGCAGTGTAGCGGGAGGGCGAAATGAGCAGTTCTTC
CDR3 protein: CASSVAGGRNEQFF

J gene: TRBJ2-1
V gene: TRBV7-2
clone size: few
D gene: TRBD1
CDR3 DNA: TGTGCCAGCAGCTCCGTCAAGGGACAGGGCTACAATGAGCAGTTCTTC
CDR3 protein: CASSSVKGQGYNEQFF

J gene: TRBJ2-7
V gene: TRBV2
clone size: -
D gene: TRBD2
CDR3 DNA: TGTGCCAGCACGGGGGGCTCCTACGAGCAGTACTTC
CDR3 protein: CASTGGSYEQYF

J gene: TRBJ2-1
V gene: TRBV19
clone size: once
D gene: TRBD2
CDR3 DNA: TGTGCCAGTCGAGGACTAGCGGGAGCACAGGAGCAGTTCTTC
CDR3 protein: CASRGLAGAQEQFF

J gene: TRBJ2-7
V gene: TRBV7-6
clone size: -
D gene: -
CDR3 DNA: TGTGCCAGCAGCTTAGTTGGCGGGGACTTACTCCACGAGCAGTACTTC
CDR3 protein: CASSLVGGDLLHEQYF

J gene: TRBJ2-1
V gene: TRBV6-6
clone size: -
D gene: -
CDR3 DNA: TGTGCCAGCACCCTAAGTAGCCACAATGAGCAGTTCTTC
CDR3 protein: CASTLSSHNEQFF

J gene: TRBJ1-2
V gene: TRBV28
clone size: -
D gene: TRBD1
CDR3 DNA: TGTGCCAGCACGAGACAGGGAGGTCGCGATGGCTACACCTTC
CDR3 protein: CASTRQGGRDGYTF

J gene: TRBJ2-2
V gene: TRBV6-1
clone size: -
D gene: -
CDR3 DNA: TGTGCCAGCAGTGAAACTATAGGGAGCACCGGGGAGCTGTTTTTT
CDR3 protein: CASSETIGSTGELFF

J gene: TRBJ1-2
V gene: TRBV7-9
clone size: -
D gene: TRBD1
CDR3 DNA: TGTGCCAGCAGCTGGTCGACAGGGCGAGGAGGCTACACCTTC
CDR3 protein: CASSWSTGRGGYTF

J gene: TRBJ1-2
V gene: TRBV12-5
clone size: once
D gene: -
CDR3 DNA: TGTGCTAGTGGTGCCAGAGGACAAAGCTATGGCTACACCTTC
CDR3 protein: CASGARGQSYGYTF

J gene: TRBJ2-2
V gene: TRBV5-6
clone size: -
D gene: TRBD2
CDR3 DNA: TGTGCCAGCAGAACTAGCGGGAGGGCCGGGGAGCTGTTTTTT
CDR3 protein: CASRTSGRAGELFF

J gene: TRBJ1-2
V gene: TRBV28
clone size: few
D gene: TRBD1
CDR3 DNA: TGTGCCAGCAGTCTAATATTAGGGCAGGGGGTAAAGGGCTACACCTTC
CDR3 protein: CASSLILGQGVKGYTF

J gene: TRBJ2-7
V gene: TRBV2
clone size: -
D gene: TRBD2
CDR3 DNA: TGTGCCAGCAGAGAGGGACTAGCGGGAGTCTACGAGCAGTACTTC
CDR3 protein: CASREGLAGVYEQYF

J gene: TRBJ1-2
V gene: TRBV6-1
clone size: -
D gene: -
CDR3 DNA: TGTGCCAGCAGTGAGTCGGGGATCTATGGCTACACCTTC
CDR3 protein: CASSESGIYGYTF

J gene: TRBJ2-2
V gene: TRBV4-2
clone size: -
D gene: TRBD2
CDR3 DNA: TGTGCCAGCAGCCAAGATACTAGCGGGAGGTTCACCGGGGAGCTGTTTTTT
CDR3 protein: CASSQDTSGRFTGELFF

J gene: TRBJ2-2
V gene: TRBV6-2/TRBV6-3
clone size: once
D gene: TRBD2
CDR3 DNA: TGTGCCAGCAGTATGGGGTCCGGGACTAGGGGGACCGGGGAGCTGTTTTTT
CDR3 protein: CASSMGSGTRGTGELFF

J gene: TRBJ2-2
V gene: TRBV18
clone size: -
D gene: TRBD2
CDR3 DNA: TGTGCCAGCTCACCTGGAATAGCGGGAGGTTCCACCGGGGAGCTGTTTTTT
CDR3 protein: CASSPGIAGGSTGELFF

J gene: TRBJ1-2
V gene: TRBV24-1
clone size: -
D gene: TRBD1
CDR3 DNA: TGTGCCACCAGTGATGGGGACAGGGGTTATGGCTACACCTTC
CDR3 protein: CATSDGDRGYGYTF

J gene: TRBJ2-7
V gene: TRBV7-6
clone size: -
D gene: TRBD2
CDR3 DNA: TGTGCCAGCAGCCCATCCCCTTCTAGCGGCTTCACCTACGAGCAGTACTTC
CDR3 protein: CASSPSPSSGFTYEQYF

J gene: TRBJ2-2
V gene: TRBV5-1
clone size: -
D gene: TRBD2
CDR3 DNA: TGCGCCAGCAGCCTCGGGGGGGCCGGGGAGCTGTTTTTT
CDR3 protein: CASSLGGAGELFF

J gene: TRBJ2-3
V gene: TRBV5-1
clone size: -
D gene: -
CDR3 DNA: TGCGCCAGCAGCCCGGTAAGGGGGTTGCAGGCAGATACGCAGTATTTT
CDR3 protein: CASSPVRGLQADTQYF

J gene: TRBJ2-7
V gene: TRBV9
clone size: -
D gene: -
CDR3 DNA: TGTGCCAGCAGCGGCTTTGGGGACAGCGGCGGGGTGGAGCAGTACTTC
CDR3 protein: CASSGFGDSGGVEQYF

J gene: TRBJ2-7
V gene: TRBV25-1
clone size: -
D gene: TRBD2
CDR3 DNA: TGTGCCAGCAGTGAATCCCTCGGACTAGCGGGAAACGAGCAGTACTTC
CDR3 protein: CASSESLGLAGNEQYF

J gene: TRBJ1-1
V gene: TRBV28
clone size: -
D gene: -
CDR3 DNA: TGTGCCAGCAGTTTAGCAAGCGCTGAAGCTTTCTTT
CDR3 protein: CASSLASAEAFF

J gene: TRBJ1-4
V gene: TRBV28
clone size: -
D gene: -
CDR3 DNA: TGTGCCAGCGTCGGTGAGCCGAATGAAAAACTGTTTTTT
CDR3 protein: CASVGEPNEKLFF

J gene: TRBJ1-1
V gene: TRBV28
clone size: -
D gene: TRBD1
CDR3 DNA: TGTGCCAGCAGGTTGACAGGGGGCGCGTGGACTGAAGCTTTCTTT
CDR3 protein: CASRLTGGAWTEAFF

J gene: TRBJ2-3
V gene: TRBV25-1
clone size: few
D gene: -
CDR3 DNA: TGTGCCAGCGGCTCCTCCACAGATACGCAGTATTTT
CDR3 protein: CASGSSTDTQYF

J gene: TRBJ1-6
V gene: TRBV27
clone size: -
D gene: TRBD1
CDR3 DNA: TGTGCCAGCAGTTTTCTGACAGGGTCCCTCCACTTT
CDR3 protein: CASSFLTGSLHF

J gene: TRBJ1-5
V gene: TRBV28
clone size: -
D gene: -
CDR3 DNA: TGTGCCAGCAGCTCCTCGATAAGGACAACGGAAGGAGGCAATCAGCCCCAGCATTTT
CDR3 protein: CASSSSIRTTEGGNQPQHF

J gene: TRBJ1-4
V gene: TRBV19
clone size: -
D gene: TRBD1
CDR3 DNA: TGTGCCAGTAGAATATCCGGGACAGCAACTAATGAAAAACTGTTTTTT
CDR3 protein: CASRISGTATNEKLFF

J gene: TRBJ2-3
V gene: TRBV21-1
clone size: -
D gene: -
CDR3 DNA: TGTGCCAGCAGCAAACTAGACAGGGGATGCCCAGATACGCAGTATTTT
CDR3 protein: CASSKLDRGCPDTQYF

J gene: TRBJ1-2
V gene: TRBV28
clone size: once
D gene: TRBD1
CDR3 DNA: TGTGCCAGCAGTTTGGCAGGGGGCGCGTTAAACTATGGCTACACCTTC
CDR3 protein: CASSLAGGALNYGYTF

J gene: TRBJ2-5
V gene: TRBV6-5
clone size: -
D gene: -
CDR3 DNA: TGTGCCAGCAGCAACCGTCGGGGCCAGTACTTC
CDR3 protein: CASSNRRGQYF

J gene: TRBJ2-7
V gene: TRBV18
clone size: -
D gene: -
CDR3 DNA: TGTGCCAGCTCACCACTGAGAGCGGACCTATTCAAGCAGTACTTC
CDR3 protein: CASSPLRADLFKQYF

J gene: TRBJ1-5
V gene: TRBV19
clone size: -
D gene: -
CDR3 DNA: TGTGCCAGTAGTATAAAGGGACATACTTTGGGGGAGCCCCAGCATTTT
CDR3 protein: CASSIKGHTLGEPQHF

J gene: TRBJ1-5
V gene: TRBV28
clone size: once
D gene: TRBD1
CDR3 DNA: TGTGCCAGCAGCCCAGGGACAGGGGGCTCAGTGAGCAATCAGCCCCAGCATTTT
CDR3 protein: CASSPGTGGSVSNQPQHF

J gene: TRBJ1-6
V gene: TRBV25-1
clone size: -
D gene: -
CDR3 DNA: TGTGCCAGCAGTGAAGGGGCGGGGGTCTATTCACCCCTCCACTTT
CDR3 protein: CASSEGAGVYSPLHF